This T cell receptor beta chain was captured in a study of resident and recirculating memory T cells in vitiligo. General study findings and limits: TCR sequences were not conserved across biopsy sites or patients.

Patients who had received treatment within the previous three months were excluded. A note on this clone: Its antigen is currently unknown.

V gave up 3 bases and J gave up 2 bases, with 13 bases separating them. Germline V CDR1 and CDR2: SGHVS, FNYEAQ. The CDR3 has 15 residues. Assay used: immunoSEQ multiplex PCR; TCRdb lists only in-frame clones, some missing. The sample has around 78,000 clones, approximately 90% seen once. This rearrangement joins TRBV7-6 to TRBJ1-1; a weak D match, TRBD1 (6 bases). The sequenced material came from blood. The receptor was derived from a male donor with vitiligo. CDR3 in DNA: TGTGCCAGCAGCTTTTCTACAGGGCCCAACACTGAAGCTTTCTTT. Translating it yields CASSFSTGPNTEAFF.